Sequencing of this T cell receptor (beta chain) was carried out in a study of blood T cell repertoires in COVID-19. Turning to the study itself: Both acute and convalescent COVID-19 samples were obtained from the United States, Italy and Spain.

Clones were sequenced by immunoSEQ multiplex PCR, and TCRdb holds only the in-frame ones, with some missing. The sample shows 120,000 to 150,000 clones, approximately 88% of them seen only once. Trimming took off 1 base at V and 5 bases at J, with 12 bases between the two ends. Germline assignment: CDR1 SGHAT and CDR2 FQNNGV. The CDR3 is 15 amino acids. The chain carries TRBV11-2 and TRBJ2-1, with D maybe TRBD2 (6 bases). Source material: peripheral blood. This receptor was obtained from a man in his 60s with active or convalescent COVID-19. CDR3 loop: CASSLVYGGNNEQFF. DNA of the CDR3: TGTGCCAGCAGCTTAGTGTATGGAGGGAACAATGAGCAGTTCTTC.